A single sample gave rise to the 5 T cell receptor beta chains below, sequenced in a study of cytomegalovirus exposure and HLA in healthy donors. Vbeta (60) and Jbeta (13) primers were used in the PCR. Sequencing was performed with immunoSEQ multiplex PCR; in TCRdb, only in-frame clones are kept and a portion is missing. The table has roughly 79,000 clones, roughly 80% seen once. What was sequenced was PBMCs. Every receptor here comes from a woman aged 45-59 years in good health and CMV-seropositive.

V and J are TRBV9 and TRBJ1-4; perhaps TRBD1 as D (5 bases). Germline-derived CDR1 and CDR2 are SGDLS and YYNGEE. The CDR3 totals 16 residues. With 4 bases removed from V and 5 bases from J, the gap between germline ends came to 18 bases. CDR3 sequence (DNA): TGTGCCAGCAGCCGAGAGGCAGGGTCTGGGAATGAAAAACTGTTTTTT. Its translation is CASSREAGSGNEKLFF.

The chain links TRBV30 to TRBJ2-1, with TRBD2 matching over 7 bases. The V gene's germline CDR1 is GTSNPN and CDR2 SVGIG (reference sequence). This CDR3 is built from 13 residues. Unmatched junction bases numbered 6, after V lost 4 bases and J lost 6 bases. The CDR3 region has the DNA TGTGCCTGGAATCTAGCGGCTCTCAATGAGCAGTTCTTC. This gives the protein CAWNLAALNEQFF.

This clone was detected a few times. V and J are TRBV4-1 and TRBJ2-5; no clear D gene. The CDR3 is 14 amino acids. CDR1 MGHRA and CDR2 YSYEKL come from the germline V gene. Between the trimmed V and J ends, which lost 1 base and 5 bases, there was a span of 11 bases. CDR3 bases: TGCGCCAGCAGCCAAGTTGTATTAGTCGAGACCCAGTACTTC. This translates into CASSQVVLVETQYF.

The chain employs TRBV7-8 and TRBJ2-3; 8 bases are shared with TRBD1. CDR3 size: 14 residues. The ends lost 3 bases at V and 6 bases at J; junction bases unmatched: 5. The germline V gene has CDR1 SGHVS and CDR2 FQNEAQ. In DNA form, the CDR3 reads TGTGCCAGCAGCTTTCCCAGGGGGCTTGATACGCAGTATTTT. Its protein is CASSFPRGLDTQYF.

The rearrangement joins TRBV7-9 to TRBJ2-7, with D hard to call. Germline lookup yields CDR1 SEHNR and CDR2 FQNEAQ (reference sequence). V shed 6 bases and J shed 4 bases, with 16 bases lying between them. The CDR3 runs 14 residues. The CDR3 bases are TGTGCCAGCAGTTCAACTAAGGAAGAGTACGAGCAGTACTTC. Translating gives CASSSTKEEYEQYF.